This T cell receptor (beta chain) derives from a study of blood T cell repertoires in COVID-19. Using immunoSEQ multiplex PCR, the repertoire was profiled, and TCRdb retains in-frame clones only, with some absent. The data hold approximately 350,000 clones, with 87% observed a single time. The sequencing sample was made of peripheral blood. This TCR was sampled from a woman between 45 and 65 years old with COVID-19, enrolled during active disease.

The CDR3 DNA reads TGTGCCAGCAGCTCGGGCGGGACCCAAGAGACCCAGTACTTC. Translation gives CASSSGGTQETQYF. The chain uses TRBV13 and TRBJ2-5; tentatively, D is TRBD2 (6 bases). This CDR3 has 14 residues. The germline V gene encodes CDR1 PRHDT and CDR2 FYEKMQ (reference sequence). V gave up 4 bases and J gave up 1 base, with 10 bases separating them. The full variable domain, in which reference TRBV13 and TRBJ2-5 provide the parts outside the CDR3, is AAGVIQSPRHLIKEKRETATLKCYPIPRHDTVYWYQQGPGQDPQFLISFYEKMQSDKGSIPDRFSAQQFSDYHSELNMSSLELGDSALYFCASSSGGTQETQYFGPGTRLLVL.